This record concerns one TCR beta chain sequence. Its antigen is as yet unknown. This record comes from a study of Ad26.COV2.S vaccination and SARS-CoV-2 variants. Study conclusions and caveats: TCR breadth and depth analyses may have underestimated total T cell responses.

The repertoire was sequenced with immunoSEQ multiplex PCR; TCRdb's copy has only in-frame clones and lacks some. The sample carries 87,000 or so clones, under 90% recorded once. The material was peripheral blood, obtained after recovery from COVID-19. The origin of this receptor is a human donor who had recovered from COVID-19.

The CDR3: CASSLRTSATDTQYF. CDR3 in DNA: TGTGCCAGCAGCTTACGGACTAGCGCCACAGATACGCAGTATTTT. The chain is built from TRBV7-6 and TRBJ2-3, with 9 bases lining up with TRBD2. This CDR3 is 15 amino acids long. The junction had 2 bases not matched to a gene; V was cut back by 2 bases and J by 2 bases. Germline CDR1 SGHVS, CDR2 FNYEAQ.